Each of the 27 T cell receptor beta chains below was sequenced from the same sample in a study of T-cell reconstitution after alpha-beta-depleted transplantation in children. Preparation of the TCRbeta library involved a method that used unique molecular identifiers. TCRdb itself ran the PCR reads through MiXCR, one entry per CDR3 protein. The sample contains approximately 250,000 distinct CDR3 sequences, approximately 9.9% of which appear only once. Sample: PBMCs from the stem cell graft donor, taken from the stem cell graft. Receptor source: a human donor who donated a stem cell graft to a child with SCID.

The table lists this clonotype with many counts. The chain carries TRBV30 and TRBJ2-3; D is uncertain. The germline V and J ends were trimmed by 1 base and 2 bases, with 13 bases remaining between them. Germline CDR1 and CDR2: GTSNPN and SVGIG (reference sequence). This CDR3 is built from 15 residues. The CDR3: CAWSESWAPTDTQYF. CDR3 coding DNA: TGTGCCTGGAGTGAGTCCTGGGCCCCCACAGATACGCAGTATTTT.

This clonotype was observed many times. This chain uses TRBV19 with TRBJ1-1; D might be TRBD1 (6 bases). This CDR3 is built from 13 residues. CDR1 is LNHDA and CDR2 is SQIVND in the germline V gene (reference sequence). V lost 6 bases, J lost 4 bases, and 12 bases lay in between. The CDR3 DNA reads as TGTGCCAGTAGAGAGACAGGTGCCACTGAAGCTTTCTTT. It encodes CASRETGATEAFF.

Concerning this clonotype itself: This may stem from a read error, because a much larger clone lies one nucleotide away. CDR3 in amino acids: CASSLRQGDTGELLF. The CDR3 DNA follows: TGCGCCAGCAGCTTGAGACAGGGTGACACCGGGGAGCTGCTTTTT. The chain combines TRBV5-1 with TRBJ2-2; 7 bases map to TRBD1. CDR1 is SGHRS and CDR2 is YFSETQ in the germline V gene. This CDR3 is 15 amino acids long.

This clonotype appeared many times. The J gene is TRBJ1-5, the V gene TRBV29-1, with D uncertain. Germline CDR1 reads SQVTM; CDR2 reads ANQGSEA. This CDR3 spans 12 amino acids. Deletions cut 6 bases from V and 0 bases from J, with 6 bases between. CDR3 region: CSVRDSNQPQHF. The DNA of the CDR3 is TGCAGCGTACGCGATAGCAATCAGCCCCAGCATTTT.

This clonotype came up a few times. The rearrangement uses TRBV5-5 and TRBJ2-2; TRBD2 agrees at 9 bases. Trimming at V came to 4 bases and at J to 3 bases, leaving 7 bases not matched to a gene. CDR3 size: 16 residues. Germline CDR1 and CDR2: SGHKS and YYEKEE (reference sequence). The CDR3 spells CASSLPAGGDTGELFF. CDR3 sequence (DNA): TGTGCCAGCAGCCTCCCAGCGGGGGGAGACACCGGGGAGCTGTTTTTT.

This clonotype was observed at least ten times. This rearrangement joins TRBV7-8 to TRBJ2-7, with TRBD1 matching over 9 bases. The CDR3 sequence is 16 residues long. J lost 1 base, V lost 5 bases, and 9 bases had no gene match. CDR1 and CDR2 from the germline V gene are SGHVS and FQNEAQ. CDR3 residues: CASSKPGQGNSYEQYF. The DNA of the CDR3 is TGTGCCAGCAGCAAACCGGGACAGGGTAATTCCTACGAGCAGTACTTC.

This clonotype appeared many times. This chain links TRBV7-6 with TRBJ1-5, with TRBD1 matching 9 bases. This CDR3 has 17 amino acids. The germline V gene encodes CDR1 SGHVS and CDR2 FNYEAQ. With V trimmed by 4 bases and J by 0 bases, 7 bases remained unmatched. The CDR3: CASSSGDRVYSNQPQHF. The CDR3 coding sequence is TGTGCCAGCAGCTCAGGGGACAGGGTTTATAGCAATCAGCCCCAGCATTTT. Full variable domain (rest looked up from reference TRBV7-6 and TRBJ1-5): GAGVSQSPRYKVTKRGQDVALRCDPISGHVSLYWYRQALGQGPEFLTYFNYEAQQDKSGLPNDRFSAERPEGSISTLTIQRTEQRDSAMYRCASSSGDRVYSNQPQHFGDGTRLSIL.

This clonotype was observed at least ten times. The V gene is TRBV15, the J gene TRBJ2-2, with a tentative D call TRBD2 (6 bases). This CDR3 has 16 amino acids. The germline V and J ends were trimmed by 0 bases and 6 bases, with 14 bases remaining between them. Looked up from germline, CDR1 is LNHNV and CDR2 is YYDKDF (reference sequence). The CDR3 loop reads CATSRDPGGSAGELFF. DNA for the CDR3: TGTGCCACCAGCAGAGATCCCGGGGGTTCCGCCGGGGAGCTGTTTTTT.

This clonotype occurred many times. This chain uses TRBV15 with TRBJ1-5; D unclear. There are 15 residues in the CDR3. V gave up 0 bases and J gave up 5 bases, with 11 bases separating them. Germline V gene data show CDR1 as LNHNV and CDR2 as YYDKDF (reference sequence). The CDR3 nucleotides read TGTGCCACCAGCAGAGATGGAGAAGGTTATCAGCCCCAGCATTTT. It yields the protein CATSRDGEGYQPQHF.

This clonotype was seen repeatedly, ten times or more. DNA for the CDR3: TGCGCCAGCAGCTTGGTGAGCCTCACCAGTGAGCAGTTCTTC. It is translated as CASSLVSLTSEQFF. This chain connects TRBV5-1 to TRBJ2-1; no clear D gene. The V gene lost 0 bases and the J gene lost 9 bases, with 13 bases spanning the gap. Germline assignment: CDR1 SGHRS and CDR2 YFSETQ. The CDR3 covers 14 residues.

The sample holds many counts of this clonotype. The DNA of the CDR3 is TGTGCCAGCAGCGGCGGACAGATCACAGATACGCAGTATTTT. It codes for CASSGGQITDTQYF. This chain joins TRBV5-4 and TRBJ2-3; maybe TRBD1 (6 bases). Between the trimmed V and J ends, which lost 4 bases and 2 bases, there was a span of 11 bases. The CDR3 has 14 residues. CDR1 SGHNT and CDR2 YYREEE come from the germline V gene (reference sequence).

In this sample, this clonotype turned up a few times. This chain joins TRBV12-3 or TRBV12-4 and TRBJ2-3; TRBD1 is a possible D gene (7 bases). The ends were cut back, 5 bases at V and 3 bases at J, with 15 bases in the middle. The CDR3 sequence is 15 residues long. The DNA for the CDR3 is TGTGCCAGCAGTCCGCAGGGGGGAAGAACAGATACGCAGTATTTT. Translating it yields CASSPQGGRTDTQYF.

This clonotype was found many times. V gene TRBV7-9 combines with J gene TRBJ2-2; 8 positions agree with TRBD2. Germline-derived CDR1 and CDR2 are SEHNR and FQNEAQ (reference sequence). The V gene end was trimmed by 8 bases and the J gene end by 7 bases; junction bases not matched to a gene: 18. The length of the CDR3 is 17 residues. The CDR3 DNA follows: TGTGCCAGCTTCCACCTCTCGGGGGGGCTTACCGTCGGGGAGCTGTTTTTT. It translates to CASFHLSGGLTVGELFF.

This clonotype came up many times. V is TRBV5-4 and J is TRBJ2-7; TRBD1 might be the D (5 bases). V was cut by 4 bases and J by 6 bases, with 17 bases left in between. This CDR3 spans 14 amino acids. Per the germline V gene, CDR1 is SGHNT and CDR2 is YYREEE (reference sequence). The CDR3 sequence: CASSQPTDSAEQYF. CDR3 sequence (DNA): TGTGCCAGCAGCCAACCGACAGATTCGGCCGAGCAGTACTTC.

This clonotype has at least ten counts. CDR3 loop: CSVEVWGGHTGELFF. The CDR3 nucleotides read TGCAGCGTTGAAGTCTGGGGAGGTCACACCGGGGAGCTGTTTTTT. The V call is TRBV29-1, the J call TRBJ2-2; tentative D call: TRBD2 (6 bases). In germline, CDR1 is SQVTM, CDR2 ANQGSEA. V was pared by 1 base and J by 3 bases, with 12 bases between. CDR3 length: 15 amino acids.

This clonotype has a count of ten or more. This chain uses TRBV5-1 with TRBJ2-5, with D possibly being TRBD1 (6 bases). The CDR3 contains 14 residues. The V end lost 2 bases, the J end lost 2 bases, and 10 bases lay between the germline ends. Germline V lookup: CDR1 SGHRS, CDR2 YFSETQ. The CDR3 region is CASSLQGIQETQYF. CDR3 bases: TGCGCCAGCAGCTTACAGGGAATTCAAGAGACCCAGTACTTC.

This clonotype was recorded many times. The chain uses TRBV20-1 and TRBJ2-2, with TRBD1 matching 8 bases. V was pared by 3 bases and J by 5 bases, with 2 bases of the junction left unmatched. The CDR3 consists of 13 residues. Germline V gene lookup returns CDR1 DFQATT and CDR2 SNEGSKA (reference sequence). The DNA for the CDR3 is TGCAGTGCTAGTACAGGGGGGACCGGGGAGCTGTTTTTT. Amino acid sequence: CSASTGGTGELFF.

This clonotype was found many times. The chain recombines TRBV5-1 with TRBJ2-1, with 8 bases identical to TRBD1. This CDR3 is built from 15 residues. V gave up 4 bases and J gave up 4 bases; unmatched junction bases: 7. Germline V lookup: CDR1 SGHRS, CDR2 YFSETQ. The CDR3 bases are TGCGCCAGCAGCCCGCGTGGGACAGGATACAATGAGCAGTTCTTC. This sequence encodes CASSPRGTGYNEQFF.

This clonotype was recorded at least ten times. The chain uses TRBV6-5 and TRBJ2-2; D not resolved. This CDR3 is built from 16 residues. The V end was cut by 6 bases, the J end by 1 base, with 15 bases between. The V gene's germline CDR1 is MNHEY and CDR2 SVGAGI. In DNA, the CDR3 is TGTGCCAGCAGCCCTCGAGGACCGATGAACACCGGGGAGCTGTTTTTT. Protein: CASSPRGPMNTGELFF.

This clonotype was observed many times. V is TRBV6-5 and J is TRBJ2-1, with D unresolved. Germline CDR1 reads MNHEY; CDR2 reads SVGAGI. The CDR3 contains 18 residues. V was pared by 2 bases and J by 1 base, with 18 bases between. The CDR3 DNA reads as TGTGCCAGCAGTTACGGCTTGCGTGGGTTTGGATCCTACAATGAGCAGTTCTTC. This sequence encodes CASSYGLRGFGSYNEQFF.

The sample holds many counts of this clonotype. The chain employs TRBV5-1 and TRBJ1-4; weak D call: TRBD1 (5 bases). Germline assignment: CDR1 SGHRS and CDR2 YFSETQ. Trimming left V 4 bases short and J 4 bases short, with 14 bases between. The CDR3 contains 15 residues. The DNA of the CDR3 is TGCGCCAGCAGCGACCCCAGGGCCTTTAATGAAAAACTGTTTTTT. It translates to CASSDPRAFNEKLFF.

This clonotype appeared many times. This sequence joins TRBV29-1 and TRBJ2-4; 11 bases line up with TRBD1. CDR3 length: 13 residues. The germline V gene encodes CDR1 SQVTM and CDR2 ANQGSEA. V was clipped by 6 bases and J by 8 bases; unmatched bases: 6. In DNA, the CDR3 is TGCAGCGTCTCGGACAGGGGGCGCGACATTCAGTACTTC. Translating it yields CSVSDRGRDIQYF. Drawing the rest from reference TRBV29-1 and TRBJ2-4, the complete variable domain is SAVISQKPSRDICQRGTSLTIQCQVDSQVTMMFWYRQQPGQSLTLIATANQGSEATYESGFVIDKFPISRPNLTFSTLTVSNMSPEDSSIYLCSVSDRGRDIQYFGAGTRLSVL.

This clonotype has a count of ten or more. CDR3 in amino acids: CASASWYGYTF. The CDR3 coding sequence is TGTGCCAGCGCGAGCTGGTATGGCTACACCTTC. The V and J genes are TRBV12-3 or TRBV12-4 and TRBJ1-2, with no clear D. The V end was cut by 8 bases, the J end by 5 bases, with 9 bases between. The CDR3 length is 11 residues.

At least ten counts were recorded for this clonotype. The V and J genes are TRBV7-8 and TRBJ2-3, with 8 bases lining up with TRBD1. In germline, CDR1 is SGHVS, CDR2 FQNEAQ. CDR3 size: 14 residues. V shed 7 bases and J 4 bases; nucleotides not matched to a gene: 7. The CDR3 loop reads CASIGQGEADTQYF. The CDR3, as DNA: TGTGCCAGCATCGGACAGGGAGAGGCAGATACGCAGTATTTT.

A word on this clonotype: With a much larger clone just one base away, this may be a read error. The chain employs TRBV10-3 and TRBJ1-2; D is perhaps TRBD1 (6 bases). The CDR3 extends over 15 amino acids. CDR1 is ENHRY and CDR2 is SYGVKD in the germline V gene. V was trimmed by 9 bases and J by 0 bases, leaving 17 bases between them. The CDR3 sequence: CAMRNTGYPNYGYTF. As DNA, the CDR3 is TGTGCCATGAGAAATACAGGGTACCCTAACTATGGCTACACCTTC.

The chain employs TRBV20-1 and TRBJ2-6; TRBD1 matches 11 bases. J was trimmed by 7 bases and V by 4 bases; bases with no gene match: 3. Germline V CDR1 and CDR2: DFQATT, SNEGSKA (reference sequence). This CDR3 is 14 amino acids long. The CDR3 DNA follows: TGCAGTGCTACGGGACAGGGGGACGCCAACGTCCTGACTTTC. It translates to CSATGQGDANVLTF.

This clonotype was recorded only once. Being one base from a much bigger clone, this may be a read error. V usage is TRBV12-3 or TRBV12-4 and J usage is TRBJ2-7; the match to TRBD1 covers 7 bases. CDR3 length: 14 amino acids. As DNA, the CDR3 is TGTGCCGGCAGTCCCTACAGGGGACCCTACGAGCAGTACTTC. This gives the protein CAGSPYRGPYEQYF.